What follows are 24 T cell receptor beta chains derived from one specimen sequenced in a study of cytomegalovirus exposure and HLA in healthy donors. Generated by immunoSEQ multiplex PCR, the TCRdb table keeps only in-frame clones and is missing some. The table shows about 97,000 clones, with roughly 94% occurring only once. Specimen: PBMCs. These receptors were taken from a woman aged 18-29 years in good health and CMV-seronegative.

The chain combines TRBV11-3 with TRBJ2-1; D remains unclear. Trimming took off 5 bases at V and 0 bases at J, with 11 bases between the two ends. The CDR3 is made up of 15 amino acids. CDR1 and CDR2 from the germline V gene are SGHNT and YENEEA. CDR3 sequence reads: CASSVGRLSYNEQFF. The CDR3 DNA is TGTGCCAGCAGCGTCGGCAGACTCTCCTACAATGAGCAGTTCTTC.

The CDR3 protein is CATSRGDEQYF. CDR3 DNA: TGTGCCACCTCCAGGGGGGACGAGCAGTACTTC. This chain links TRBV6-6 with TRBJ2-7, with a possible D match to TRBD1 (7 bases). CDR1 is MNHNY and CDR2 is SVGAGI in the germline V gene (reference sequence). V was clipped by 10 bases and J by 5 bases, with 12 bases between them. This CDR3 has 11 amino acids.

This chain's CDR3 is CASSFGAEDQPQHF. In DNA, the CDR3 is TGTGCCAGCAGCTTTGGGGCAGAGGATCAGCCCCAGCATTTT. The chain is built from TRBV11-2 and TRBJ1-5; TRBD1 is a possible D gene (5 bases). This CDR3 has 14 residues. CDR1 and CDR2 from the germline V gene are SGHAT and FQNNGV. V lost 3 bases, J lost 5 bases, and 11 bases lay in between.

This clone was recorded once. This chain uses TRBV10-3 with TRBJ2-7; D gene unclear. The length of the CDR3 is 16 residues. Germline V gene data show CDR1 as ENHRY and CDR2 as SYGVKD. V dropped 0 bases and J dropped 0 bases, with 12 bases sitting between them. The DNA of the CDR3 is TGTGCCATCAGTGAGTCGGGCCAAGTGAACTCCTACGAGCAGTACTTC. The encoded protein is CAISESGQVNSYEQYF.

The chain joins TRBV6-4 to TRBJ2-3; 8 bases map to TRBD1. V shed 7 bases, J shed 4 bases, and the junction held 7 bases outside the gene matches. In germline, CDR1 is MRHNA, CDR2 SNTAGT. The CDR3 runs to 14 residues. The CDR3 DNA reads as TGTGCCAGCAAGCCGTCAGGGGGCGCAGATACGCAGTATTTT. Translating gives CASKPSGGADTQYF.

This clone appeared once. The chain uses TRBV6-5 and TRBJ1-2, with no clear D. The CDR3 length is 13 residues. Germline V gene data show CDR1 as MNHEY and CDR2 as SVGAGI. V shed 2 bases and J shed 4 bases, with 8 bases lying between them. This CDR3 is CASSYADTYGYTF. DNA for the CDR3: TGTGCCAGCAGTTACGCAGATACCTATGGCTACACCTTC.

This clone was observed a single time. The chain is built from TRBV9 and TRBJ1-2; unclear D gene. CDR3 length equals 16 residues. Germline V gene data show CDR1 as SGDLS and CDR2 as YYNGEE. V was pared by 0 bases and J by 6 bases, with 18 bases between. The CDR3 reads CASSVVSRSDSHGYTF. In DNA form, the CDR3 reads TGTGCCAGCAGCGTAGTGTCCAGGTCGGATTCACATGGCTACACCTTC.

V gene TRBV5-1 combines with J gene TRBJ2-3; D remains ambiguous. Germline CDR1 SGHRS, CDR2 YFSETQ. This CDR3 has 12 amino acids. V lost 0 bases, J lost 6 bases, and 5 bases lay in between. CDR3 amino acids: CASSLAFDTQYF. CDR3 in DNA: TGCGCCAGCAGCTTGGCCTTCGATACGCAGTATTTT.

A note on this clone: The sample has other DNA sequences that encode this CDR3 too. This chain joins TRBV27 and TRBJ2-1; D is unresolved. The CDR3 totals 12 residues. Per the germline V gene, CDR1 is MNHEY and CDR2 is SMNVEV (reference sequence). The germline V and J ends were trimmed by 3 bases and 7 bases, with 7 bases remaining between them. CDR3 in DNA: TGTGCCAGCAGTTTTGGTAGAAATGAGCAGTTCTTC. Its protein product is CASSFGRNEQFF.

V gene TRBV5-6 combines with J gene TRBJ2-3; 13 bases line up with TRBD2. The CDR3 extends over 16 amino acids. Germline assignment: CDR1 SGHDT and CDR2 YYEEEE. V lost 4 bases to trimming and J lost 4 bases; unmatched junction nucleotides: 6. CDR3 sequence: CASSLGLAGVADTQYF. The CDR3 coding sequence is TGTGCCAGCAGCCTAGGACTAGCGGGAGTGGCAGATACGCAGTATTTT.

The chain employs TRBV27 and TRBJ2-3, with 14 bases fitting TRBD2. Looked up from germline, CDR1 is MNHEY and CDR2 is SMNVEV (reference sequence). The CDR3 is made up of 19 amino acids. Trimming at V came to 3 bases and at J to 4 bases, leaving 12 bases not matched to a gene. CDR3 protein: CASSFYPATSGGDPDTQYF. The CDR3, as DNA: TGTGCCAGCAGTTTCTACCCTGCGACTAGCGGGGGGGACCCAGATACGCAGTATTTT.

The chain combines TRBV28 with TRBJ1-1; D gene ambiguous. The CDR3 is 15 amino acids. Trimming took off 3 bases at V and 0 bases at J, with 11 bases between the two ends. From germline, CDR1 is MDHEN and CDR2 SYDVKM. The CDR3 protein is CASSLPGSMNTEAFF. DNA for the CDR3: TGTGCCAGCAGTTTGCCAGGCAGCATGAACACTGAAGCTTTCTTT.

The V call is TRBV27, the J call TRBJ2-7; tentative D call: TRBD1 (5 bases). The CDR3 spans 13 residues. Looked up from germline, CDR1 is MNHEY and CDR2 is SMNVEV (reference sequence). Trimming pared 4 bases from V and 0 bases from J, leaving 7 bases between. The DNA of the CDR3 is TGTGCCAGCAGTTGGCAGGGCTCCTACGAGCAGTACTTC. Translated, it gives CASSWQGSYEQYF.

This sequence joins TRBV14 and TRBJ2-1, with 8 nucleotides matching TRBD1. The germline CDR1 and CDR2 sequences are SGHDN and FVKESK. CDR3 length equals 17 residues. The trim removed 4 bases at V and 4 bases at J, leaving 12 bases unmatched. The CDR3 loop is CASSPELGQGDYNEQFF. The DNA of the CDR3 is TGTGCCAGCAGCCCAGAACTCGGACAGGGTGATTACAATGAGCAGTTCTTC.

V gene TRBV7-2 combines with J gene TRBJ1-2; TRBD1 aligns across 8 bases. V gave up 3 bases and J gave up 5 bases; unmatched junction bases: 8. Per germline, CDR1 SGHTA and CDR2 FQGNSA. The CDR3 consists of 15 residues. In DNA form, the CDR3 reads TGTGCCAGCAGCTTGCAGGGGGCTACGTTTTATGGCTACACCTTC. Encoded protein: CASSLQGATFYGYTF.

In DNA form, the CDR3 reads TGTGCCAGCAGCTTGGGACAGACAGAAGAGACCCAGTACTTC. Translated, it gives CASSLGQTEETQYF. The chain links TRBV5-6 to TRBJ2-5; tentatively, D is TRBD1 (5 bases). The CDR3 totals 14 residues. From germline, CDR1 is SGHDT and CDR2 YYEEEE. V was trimmed by 0 bases and J by 3 bases, leaving 9 bases between them. The entire variable domain, with the rest obtained from reference TRBV5-6 and TRBJ2-5, is as follows: DAGVTQSPTHLIKTRGQQVTLRCSPKSGHDTVSWYQQALGQGPQFIFQYYEEEERQRGNFPDRFSGHQFPNYSSELNVNALLLGDSALYLCASSLGQTEETQYFGPGTRLLVL.

This clone occurred once. This chain links TRBV2 with TRBJ2-7; 9 bases fit TRBD2. V was clipped by 9 bases and J by 6 bases; unmatched bases: 12. This CDR3 is 14 amino acids long. Germline CDR1 reads SNHLY; CDR2 reads FYNNEI. DNA for the CDR3: TGTGCCAGTAGAGCGGGAGGCTACTCTGGCGAGCAGTACTTC. As protein: CASRAGGYSGEQYF.

The chain is built from TRBV9 and TRBJ2-7; 16 nucleotides match TRBD2. Germline lookup yields CDR1 SGDLS and CDR2 YYNGEE. V lost 3 bases to trimming and J lost 0 bases; unmatched junction nucleotides: 3. The CDR3 extends over 17 amino acids. CDR3 residues: CASSAGTSGGASYEQYF. The CDR3 DNA reads as TGTGCCAGCAGCGCCGGGACTAGCGGGGGGGCCTCCTACGAGCAGTACTTC.

The genes are TRBV7-3 and TRBJ2-7; 8 nucleotides match TRBD1. Germline trimming cut 1 base from V and 7 bases from J; bases unmatched to any gene: 6. This CDR3 region has 14 residues. Germline loops: CDR1 SGHTA, CDR2 FQGTGA. The CDR3 nucleotides read TGTGCCAGCAGCTTAAGTCAGGGGGCTGAGGAGCAGTACTTC. Translated, it gives CASSLSQGAEEQYF. The whole variable domain, remainder taken from reference TRBV7-3 and TRBJ2-7, is GAGVSQTPSNKVTEKGKYVELRCDPISGHTALYWYRQSLGQGPEFLIYFQGTGAADDSGLPNDRFFAVRPEGSVSTLKIQRTERGDSAVYLCASSLSQGAEEQYFGPGTRLTVT.

Here the CDR3 DNA reads TGTGCCAGTAGTATAGCCCGGGACAGTGATGGCTACACCTTC. Encoded protein: CASSIARDSDGYTF. This rearrangement joins TRBV19 to TRBJ1-2; 7 bases fit TRBD1. Trimming at V came to 1 base and at J to 6 bases, leaving 5 bases not matched to a gene. CDR1 is LNHDA and CDR2 is SQIVND in the germline V gene (reference sequence). The CDR3 has 14 residues.

The chain carries TRBV9 and TRBJ1-2; 10 bases align to TRBD1. V was clipped by 3 bases and J by 3 bases; unmatched bases: 5. The CDR3 contains 15 residues. From germline, CDR1 is SGDLS and CDR2 YYNGEE. CDR3 in DNA: TGTGCCAGCAGCGCTATGGACAGGGGGGACTATGGCTACACCTTC. Its protein is CASSAMDRGDYGYTF.

The V call is TRBV19, the J call TRBJ2-1; TRBD2 aligns across 9 bases. Per the germline V gene, CDR1 is LNHDA and CDR2 is SQIVND (reference sequence). The CDR3 covers 15 residues. V shed 5 bases, J shed 2 bases, and the junction held 4 bases outside the gene matches. CDR3 loop: CASSFAGGAYNEQFF. CDR3 sequence (DNA): TGTGCCAGTAGTTTCGCGGGAGGGGCCTACAATGAGCAGTTCTTC. Together with reference TRBV19 and TRBJ2-1, the CDR3 gives the full variable domain: DGGITQSPKYLFRKEGQNVTLSCEQNLNHDAMYWYRQDPGQGLRLIYYSQIVNDFQKGDIAEGYSVSREKKESFPLTVTSAQKNPTAFYLCASSFAGGAYNEQFFGPGTRLTVL.

This clone was recorded only once. The chain recombines TRBV25-1 with TRBJ1-1; D might be TRBD1 (5 bases). The CDR3 totals 15 residues. Germline lookup yields CDR1 MGHDK and CDR2 SYGVNS. The germline V and J ends were trimmed by 6 bases and 9 bases, with 23 bases remaining between them. CDR3 in DNA: TGTGCCAGCAGCACGCTAGGGGCCCGCGGGGAAAAAGCTTTCTTT. It yields the protein CASSTLGARGEKAFF.

The gene calls are TRBV5-4 and TRBJ2-4; D perhaps matches TRBD2 (5 bases). Per the germline V gene, CDR1 is SGHNT and CDR2 is YYREEE (reference sequence). The CDR3 is 17 amino acids. The ends were cut back, 1 base at V and 6 bases at J, with 20 bases in the middle. The CDR3 region has the DNA TGTGCCAGCAGCTTGTCTTCGGGTATCGCGGGCGGAAACATTCAGTACTTC. As protein: CASSLSSGIAGGNIQYF.